The sequence of this TCR beta chain was determined in a study of early T cells in non-severe SARS-CoV-2 infection. For the study at large: From unsorted whole blood, bulk RNA was sequenced, and the chains remained unpaired.

The length of the CDR3 is 12 residues. The V gene's germline CDR1 is DFQATT and CDR2 SNEGSKA (reference sequence). The germline V and J ends were trimmed by 1 base and 8 bases, with 9 bases remaining between them. TCRdb reprocessed the 5' RACE reads with MiXCR, giving one entry per CDR3 protein. The table lists over 100,000 distinct CDR3 sequences, about an eighth of them singletons. This chain uses TRBV20-1 with TRBJ2-1; D is ambiguous. Sequenced sample: whole blood. The receptor was derived from an adult who was a healthcare worker with PCR-confirmed SARS-CoV-2 infection or an uninfected control (not recorded which). The CDR3 DNA follows: TGCAGTGCTAGAGGGAGAGTCGATGAGCAGTTCTTC. Protein: CSARGRVDEQFF.